This TCR beta chain came from a study of cytomegalovirus exposure and HLA in healthy donors. The PCR ran on 60 Vbeta and 13 Jbeta primers. Produced via immunoSEQ multiplex PCR; TCRdb's table is partial and in-frame only. The sample lists 130,000 or so clones; approximately 8.7% were seen once. The CDR3 extends over 12 amino acids. Trimming shortened V by 0 bases and J by 6 bases, and 7 bases separated the two germline ends. Germline CDR1 and CDR2: SGHKS and YYEKEE (reference sequence). The sample taken for sequencing was PBMCs. The TCR comes from a man in his forties in good health and CMV-seronegative. V is TRBV5-5 and J is TRBJ2-7; D is possibly TRBD1 (5 bases). The CDR3 DNA sequence: TGTGCCAGCAGCTTGGGTGGGGCCGAGCAGTACTTC. It codes for CASSLGGAEQYF. The full variable domain, in which reference TRBV5-5 and TRBJ2-7 provide the parts outside the CDR3, is DAGVTQSPTHLIKTRGQQVTLRCSPISGHKSVSWYQQVLGQGPQFIFQYYEKEERGRGNFPDRFSARQFPNYSSELNVNALLLGDSALYLCASSLGGAEQYFGPGTRLTVT.